Below, one T cell receptor beta chain is given with its context. Clinical histories supplied by participants themselves formed the basis of cohort assignment. Data came from immunoSEQ multiplex PCR; TCRdb stores just in-frame clones and leaves some out. The sample consists of 250,000 or so clones, around 90% of them appearing once. This sample was included in a study of blood T cell repertoires in COVID-19. Germline CDR1 reads SEHNR; CDR2 reads FQNEAQ (reference sequence). The CDR3 runs 14 residues. Trimming took 1 base from V and 8 from J, leaving 12 bases between them. The chain carries TRBV7-9 and TRBJ1-3; maybe TRBD1 (5 bases). The sample consisted of PBMCs or T cells enriched from blood (not recorded which). The receptor's source is a middle-aged woman who had been exposed to COVID-19. CDR3 DNA: TGTGCCAGCAGCTTAGACAGGCCCGAAGACACCATATATTTT. Translating it yields CASSLDRPEDTIYF.